This TCR beta chain stems from a study of metastatic and nonmetastatic thyroid tumors. Across the whole study: The authors compared repertoires across blood and tumor or nodule tissue from malignant and benign thyroid patients.

The V gene end was trimmed by 10 bases and the J gene end by 3 bases; junction bases not matched to a gene: 4. The CDR3 loop spans 12 amino acids. CDR1 and CDR2 from the germline V gene are SNHLY and FYNNEI. Until they underwent thyroid surgery, no patient had received any treatment. Points on this clone: What it recognizes is unknown.

Original data processing: A classifier for distant metastasis in papillary thyroid cancer was constructed using CDR3 differences observed across clinicopathological groups. Via MiXCR, TCRdb re-called the PCR reads. The V and J calls follow TCRdb's processing rather than the paper's. The sample shows 43,000 or so clones, roughly 15% of them seen only once. General study results and limits: Reported TCR beta diversity, measured in blood and tumor, was significantly higher for malignant thyroid tumors than for benign nodules.

The chain couples TRBV2 to TRBJ1-2; 8 positions match TRBD1. What was sequenced was blood. The TCR originated in a female donor with papillary thyroid cancer or a benign thyroid nodule (not recorded which). Some clones in this sample may be carry-over from other donors' samples. The CDR3 DNA reads TGTGCCAATTCACAGGGGGACTATGGCTACACCTTC. As protein: CANSQGDYGYTF.